Listed here is a single T cell receptor beta chain. Antigen unknown. This sample stems from a study of Ad26.COV2.S vaccination and SARS-CoV-2 variants. There are 10 residues in the CDR3. Trimming stripped 6 bases from V and 7 bases from J, with 9 bases between. Germline V gives CDR1 DFQATT, CDR2 SNEGSKA (reference sequence). Study-wide results and caveats: Assessments of TCR breadth and depth may have underestimated the total T cell responses.

This table comes from immunoSEQ multiplex PCR, and its TCRdb copy is limited to in-frame clones, with some not included. The sample consists of roughly 500,000 clones, around nine tenths of them appearing once. Treatment: some 19 received Ad26.COV2.S at low or high dose, single or two shots; about 5 received placebo; per-sample allocation not given. Specimen acquisition occurred on day 63 following the initial vaccine or placebo injection. Participants' vaccine, an Ad26 vector, delivered Wuhan-strain SARS-CoV-2 spike. The receptor comes from a person aged 18-60 years who received the Ad26.COV2.S COVID-19 vaccine or a placebo. The chain uses TRBV20-1 and TRBJ1-1; D ambiguous. Sequenced material: peripheral blood, taken in a trial of Ad26.COV2.S vaccine versus placebo. This CDR3 reads CSATVVEAFF. CDR3 DNA: TGCAGTGCCACAGTTGTTGAAGCTTTCTTT.